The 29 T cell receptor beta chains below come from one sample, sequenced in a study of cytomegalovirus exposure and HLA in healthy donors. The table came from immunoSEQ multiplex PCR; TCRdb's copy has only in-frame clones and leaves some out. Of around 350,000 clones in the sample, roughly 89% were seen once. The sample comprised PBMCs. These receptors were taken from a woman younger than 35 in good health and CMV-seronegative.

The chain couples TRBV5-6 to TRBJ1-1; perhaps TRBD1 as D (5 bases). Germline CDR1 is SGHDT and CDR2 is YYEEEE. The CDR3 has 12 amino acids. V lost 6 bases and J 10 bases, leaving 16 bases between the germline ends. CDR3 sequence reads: CASTRGGPGAFF. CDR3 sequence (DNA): TGTGCCAGCACCCGGGGGGGACCGGGAGCTTTCTTT.

The CDR3 nucleotides read TGTGCCAGCTGGAGGGGGAACACTGAAGCTTTCTTT. Translating gives CASWRGNTEAFF. The chain links TRBV5-8 to TRBJ1-1; tentative D call: TRBD1 (5 bases). Trimming pared 7 bases from V and 1 base from J, leaving 8 bases between. Germline V lookup: CDR1 SGHTS, CDR2 YDEGEE. The CDR3 is 12 residues long. The entire variable domain, with the rest obtained from reference TRBV5-8 and TRBJ1-1, is as follows: EAGVTQSPTHLIKTRGQQATLRCSPISGHTSVYWYQQALGLGLQFLLWYDEGEERNRGNFPPRFSGRQFPNYSSELNVNALELEDSALYLCASWRGNTEAFFGQGTRLTVV.

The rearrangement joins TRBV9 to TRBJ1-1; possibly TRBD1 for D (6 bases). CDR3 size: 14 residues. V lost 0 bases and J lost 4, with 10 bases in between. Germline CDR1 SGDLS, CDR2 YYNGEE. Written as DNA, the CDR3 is TGTGCCAGCAGCGTAGGAACAGGGACCACTGAAGCTTTCTTT. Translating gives CASSVGTGTTEAFF.

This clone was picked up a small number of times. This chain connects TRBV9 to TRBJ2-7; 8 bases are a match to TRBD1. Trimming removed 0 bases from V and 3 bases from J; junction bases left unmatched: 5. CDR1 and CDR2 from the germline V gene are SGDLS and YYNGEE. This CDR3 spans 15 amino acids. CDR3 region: CASSVVPTGVYEQYF. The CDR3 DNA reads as TGTGCCAGCAGCGTAGTCCCGACAGGGGTCTACGAGCAGTACTTC.

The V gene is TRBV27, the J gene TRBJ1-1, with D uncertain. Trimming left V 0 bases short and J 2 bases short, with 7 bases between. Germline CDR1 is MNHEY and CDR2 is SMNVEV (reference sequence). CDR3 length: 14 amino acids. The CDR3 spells CASSLSPRNTEAFF. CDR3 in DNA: TGTGCCAGCAGTTTATCGCCCAGAAACACTGAAGCTTTCTTT.

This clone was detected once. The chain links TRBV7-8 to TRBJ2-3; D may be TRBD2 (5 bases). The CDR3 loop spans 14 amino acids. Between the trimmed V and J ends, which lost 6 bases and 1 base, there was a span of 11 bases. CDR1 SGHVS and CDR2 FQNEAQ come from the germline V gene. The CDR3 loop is CASSSKRGTDTQYF. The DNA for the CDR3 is TGTGCCAGCAGTTCAAAGAGGGGCACAGATACGCAGTATTTT.

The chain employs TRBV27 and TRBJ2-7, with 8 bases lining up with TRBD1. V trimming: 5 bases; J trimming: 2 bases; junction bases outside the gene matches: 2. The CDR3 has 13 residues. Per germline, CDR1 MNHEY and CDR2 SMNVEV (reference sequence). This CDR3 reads CASSMTGAYEQYF. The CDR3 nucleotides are TGTGCCAGCAGTATGACAGGGGCCTACGAGCAGTACTTC.

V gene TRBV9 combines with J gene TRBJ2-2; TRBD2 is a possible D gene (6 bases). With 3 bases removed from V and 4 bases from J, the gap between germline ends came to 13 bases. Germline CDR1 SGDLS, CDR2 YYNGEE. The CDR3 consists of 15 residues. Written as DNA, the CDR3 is TGTGCCAGCAGCGGGGGGGTCTTGCCCACCGGGGAGCTGTTTTTT. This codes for CASSGGVLPTGELFF.

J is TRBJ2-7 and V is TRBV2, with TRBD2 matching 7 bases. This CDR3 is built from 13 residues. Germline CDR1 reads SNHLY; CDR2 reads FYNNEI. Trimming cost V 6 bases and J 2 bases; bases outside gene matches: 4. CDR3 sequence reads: CASRAGRTYEQYF. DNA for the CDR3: TGTGCCAGCAGGGCCGGGAGGACCTACGAGCAGTACTTC.

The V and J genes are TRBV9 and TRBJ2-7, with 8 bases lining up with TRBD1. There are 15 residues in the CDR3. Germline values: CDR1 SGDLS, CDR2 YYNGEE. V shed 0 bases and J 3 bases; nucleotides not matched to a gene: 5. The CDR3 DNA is TGTGCCAGCAGCGTAGGGTCCAGGGGGCTCTACGAGCAGTACTTC. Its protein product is CASSVGSRGLYEQYF.

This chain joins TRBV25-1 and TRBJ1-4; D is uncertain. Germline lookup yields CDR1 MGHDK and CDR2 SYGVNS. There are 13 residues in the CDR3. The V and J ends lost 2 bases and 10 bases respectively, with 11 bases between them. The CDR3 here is CASSENPFGKLFF. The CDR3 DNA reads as TGTGCCAGCAGTGAAAACCCGTTCGGAAAACTGTTTTTT.

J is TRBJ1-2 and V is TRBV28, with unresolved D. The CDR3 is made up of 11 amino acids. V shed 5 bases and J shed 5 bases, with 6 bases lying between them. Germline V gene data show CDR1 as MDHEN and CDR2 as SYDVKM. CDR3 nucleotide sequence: TGTGCCAGCAGTGGGAGGTATGGCTACACCTTC. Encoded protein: CASSGRYGYTF.

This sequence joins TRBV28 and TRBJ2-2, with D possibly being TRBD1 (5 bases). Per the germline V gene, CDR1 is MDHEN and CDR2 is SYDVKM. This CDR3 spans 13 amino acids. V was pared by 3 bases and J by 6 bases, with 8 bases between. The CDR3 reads CASSLDTPGELFF. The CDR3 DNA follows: TGTGCCAGCAGTTTGGACACCCCCGGGGAGCTGTTTTTT.

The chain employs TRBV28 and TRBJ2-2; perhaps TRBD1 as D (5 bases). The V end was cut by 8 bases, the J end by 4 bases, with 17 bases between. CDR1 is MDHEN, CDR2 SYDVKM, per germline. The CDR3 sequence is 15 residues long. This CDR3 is CASYNRQKGTGELFF. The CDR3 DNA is TGTGCCAGCTATAATCGACAGAAAGGCACCGGGGAGCTGTTTTTT.

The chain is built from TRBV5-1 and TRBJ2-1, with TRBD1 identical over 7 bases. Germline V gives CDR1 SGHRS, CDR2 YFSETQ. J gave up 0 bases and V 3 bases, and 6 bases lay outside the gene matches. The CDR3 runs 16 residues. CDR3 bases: TGCGCCAGCAGCTGGGGGACAGCCTTCTCCTACAATGAGCAGTTCTTC. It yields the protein CASSWGTAFSYNEQFF.

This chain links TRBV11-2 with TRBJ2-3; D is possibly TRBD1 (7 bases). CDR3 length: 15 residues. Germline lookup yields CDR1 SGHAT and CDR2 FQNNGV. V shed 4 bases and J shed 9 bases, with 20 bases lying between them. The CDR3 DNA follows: TGTGCCAGCAGCTCACCGGGGGAGGACAGGTCGACGCAGTATTTT. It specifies CASSSPGEDRSTQYF.

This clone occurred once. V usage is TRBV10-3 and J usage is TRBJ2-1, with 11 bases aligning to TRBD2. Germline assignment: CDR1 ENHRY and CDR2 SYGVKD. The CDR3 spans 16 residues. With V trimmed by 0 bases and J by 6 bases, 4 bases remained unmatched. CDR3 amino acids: CAISESIAGGRNEQFF. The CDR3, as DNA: TGTGCCATCAGTGAGTCGATAGCGGGGGGGCGCAATGAGCAGTTCTTC.

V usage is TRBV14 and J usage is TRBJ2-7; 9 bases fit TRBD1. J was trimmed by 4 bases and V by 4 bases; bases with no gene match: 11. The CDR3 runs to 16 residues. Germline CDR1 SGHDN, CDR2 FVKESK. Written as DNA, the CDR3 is TGTGCCAGCAGCCTGAGGGTAGGACAGGGGTTTTACGAGCAGTACTTC. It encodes CASSLRVGQGFYEQYF.

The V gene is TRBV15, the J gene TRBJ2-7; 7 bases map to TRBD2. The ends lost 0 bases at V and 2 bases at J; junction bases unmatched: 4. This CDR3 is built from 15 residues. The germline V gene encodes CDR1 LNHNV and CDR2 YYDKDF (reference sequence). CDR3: CATSRDLGTTYEQYF. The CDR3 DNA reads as TGTGCCACCAGCAGAGATCTAGGGACTACCTACGAGCAGTACTTC.

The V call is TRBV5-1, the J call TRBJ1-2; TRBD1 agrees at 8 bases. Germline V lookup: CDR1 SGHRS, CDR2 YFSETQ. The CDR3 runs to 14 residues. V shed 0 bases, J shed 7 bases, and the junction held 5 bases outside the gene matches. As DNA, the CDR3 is TGCGCCAGCAGCTTGGCCACCGGACAGGGTGGCTACACCTTC. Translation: CASSLATGQGGYTF.

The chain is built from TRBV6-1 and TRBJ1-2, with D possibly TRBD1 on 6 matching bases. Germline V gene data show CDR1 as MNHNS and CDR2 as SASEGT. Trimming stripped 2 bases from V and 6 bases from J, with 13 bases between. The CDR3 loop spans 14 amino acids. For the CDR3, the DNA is TGTGCCAGCAGTGAAAACAGGGAAAGGGATGGCTACACCTTC. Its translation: CASSENRERDGYTF.

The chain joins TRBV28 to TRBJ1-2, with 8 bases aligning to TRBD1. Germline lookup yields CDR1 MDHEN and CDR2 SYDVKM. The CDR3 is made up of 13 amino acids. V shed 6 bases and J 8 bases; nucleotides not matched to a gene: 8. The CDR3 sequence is CASRPQGAKGYTF. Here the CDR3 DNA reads TGTGCCAGCAGACCCCAGGGGGCTAAAGGCTACACCTTC.

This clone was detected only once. CDR3 in amino acids: CTSSLSTSGGDKFTDTQYF. The CDR3 DNA is TGCACCAGCAGCCTCTCGACTAGCGGGGGGGACAAATTTACAGATACGCAGTATTTT. The chain couples TRBV1 to TRBJ2-3; TRBD2 is the table's D call, not checked against the DNA. TRBV1 represents a pseudogene. The CDR3 consists of 19 residues.

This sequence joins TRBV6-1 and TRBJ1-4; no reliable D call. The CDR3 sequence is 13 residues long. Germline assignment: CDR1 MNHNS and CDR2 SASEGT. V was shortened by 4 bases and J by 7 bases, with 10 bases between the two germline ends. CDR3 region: CASSGMAGEKLFF. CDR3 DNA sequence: TGTGCCAGCAGTGGTATGGCAGGTGAAAAACTGTTTTTT.

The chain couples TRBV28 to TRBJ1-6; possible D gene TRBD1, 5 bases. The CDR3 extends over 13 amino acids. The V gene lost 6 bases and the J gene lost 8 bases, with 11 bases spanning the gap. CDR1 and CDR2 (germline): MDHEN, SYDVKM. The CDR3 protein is CASSSGTHSPLHF. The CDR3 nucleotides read TGTGCCAGCAGCTCAGGGACTCATTCACCCCTCCACTTT. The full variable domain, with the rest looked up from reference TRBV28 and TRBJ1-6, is DVKVTQSSRYLVKRTGEKVFLECVQDMDHENMFWYRQDPGLGLRLIYFSYDVKMKEKGDIPEGYSVSREKKERFSLILESASTNQTSMYLCASSSGTHSPLHFGNGTRLTVT.

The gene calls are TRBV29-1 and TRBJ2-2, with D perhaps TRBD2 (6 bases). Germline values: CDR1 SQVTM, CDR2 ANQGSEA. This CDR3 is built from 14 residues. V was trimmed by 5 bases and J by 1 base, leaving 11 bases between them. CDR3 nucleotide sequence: TGCAGCGTTCGCGGGGTTGTGAACACCGGGGAGCTGTTTTTT. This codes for CSVRGVVNTGELFF.

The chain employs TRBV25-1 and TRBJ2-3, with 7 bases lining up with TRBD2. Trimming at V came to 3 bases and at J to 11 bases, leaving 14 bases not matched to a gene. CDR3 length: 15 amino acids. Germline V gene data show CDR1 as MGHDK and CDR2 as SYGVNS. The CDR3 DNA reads TGTGCCAGCAGTGACCCTAGCGGAGGGGATCGGGGGCAGTATTTT. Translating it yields CASSDPSGGDRGQYF.

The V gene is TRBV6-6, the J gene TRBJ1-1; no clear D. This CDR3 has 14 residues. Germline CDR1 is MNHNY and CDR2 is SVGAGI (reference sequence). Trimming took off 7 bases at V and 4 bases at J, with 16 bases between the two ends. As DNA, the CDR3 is TGTGCCAGCAAGGACCAGGTAGGAGGCACTGAAGCTTTCTTT. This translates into CASKDQVGGTEAFF.

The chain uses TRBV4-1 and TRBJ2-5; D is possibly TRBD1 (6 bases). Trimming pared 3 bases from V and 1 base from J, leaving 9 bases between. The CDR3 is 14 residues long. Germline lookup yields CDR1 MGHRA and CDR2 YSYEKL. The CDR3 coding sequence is TGCGCCAGCAGCCACCGACAGGCCCAAGAGACCCAGTACTTC. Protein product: CASSHRQAQETQYF.